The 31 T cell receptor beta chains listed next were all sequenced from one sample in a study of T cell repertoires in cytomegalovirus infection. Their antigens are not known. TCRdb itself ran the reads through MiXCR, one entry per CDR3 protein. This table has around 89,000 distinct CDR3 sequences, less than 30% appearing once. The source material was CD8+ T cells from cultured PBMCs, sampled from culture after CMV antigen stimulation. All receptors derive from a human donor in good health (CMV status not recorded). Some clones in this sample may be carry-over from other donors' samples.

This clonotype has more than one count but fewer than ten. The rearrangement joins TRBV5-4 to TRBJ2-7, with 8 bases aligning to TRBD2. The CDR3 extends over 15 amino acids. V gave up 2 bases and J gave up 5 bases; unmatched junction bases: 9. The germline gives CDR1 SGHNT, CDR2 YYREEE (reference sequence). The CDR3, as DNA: TGTGCCAGCAGCTTTGACGGGGGGGGGTTTAACGAGCAGTACTTC. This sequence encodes CASSFDGGGFNEQYF.

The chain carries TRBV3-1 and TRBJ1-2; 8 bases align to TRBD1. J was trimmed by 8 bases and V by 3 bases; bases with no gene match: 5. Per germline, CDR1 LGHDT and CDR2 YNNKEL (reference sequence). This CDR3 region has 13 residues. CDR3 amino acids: CASSHDRGWGYTF. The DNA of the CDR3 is TGTGCCAGCAGCCACGACAGGGGTTGGGGCTACACCTTC.

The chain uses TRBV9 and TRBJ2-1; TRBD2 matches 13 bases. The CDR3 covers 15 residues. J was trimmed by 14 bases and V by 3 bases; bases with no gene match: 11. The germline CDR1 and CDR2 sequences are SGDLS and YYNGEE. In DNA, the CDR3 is TGTGCCAGCAGCGCCTCCGGGACTAGCGGGGCCGCGGAGTTCTTC. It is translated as CASSASGTSGAAEFF. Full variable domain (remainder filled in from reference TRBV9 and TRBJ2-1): DSGVTQTPKHLITATGQRVTLRCSPRSGDLSVYWYQQSLDQGLQFLIQYYNGEERAKGNILERFSAQQFPDLHSELNLSSLELGDSALYFCASSASGTSGAAEFFGPGTRLTVL.

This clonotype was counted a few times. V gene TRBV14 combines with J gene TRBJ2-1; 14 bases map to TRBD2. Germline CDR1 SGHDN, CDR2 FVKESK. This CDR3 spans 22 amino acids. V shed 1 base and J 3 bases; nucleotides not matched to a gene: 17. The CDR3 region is CASSQGAGAGLAGVGIYNEQFF. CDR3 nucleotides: TGTGCCAGCAGCCAAGGGGCCGGTGCGGGACTAGCGGGGGTCGGAATCTACAATGAGCAGTTCTTC.

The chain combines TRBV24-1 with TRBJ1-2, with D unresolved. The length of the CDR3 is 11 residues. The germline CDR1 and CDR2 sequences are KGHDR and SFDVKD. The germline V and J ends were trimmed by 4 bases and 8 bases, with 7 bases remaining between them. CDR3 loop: CATSDLGGYTF. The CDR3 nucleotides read TGTGCCACCAGTGACCTGGGGGGCTACACCTTC.

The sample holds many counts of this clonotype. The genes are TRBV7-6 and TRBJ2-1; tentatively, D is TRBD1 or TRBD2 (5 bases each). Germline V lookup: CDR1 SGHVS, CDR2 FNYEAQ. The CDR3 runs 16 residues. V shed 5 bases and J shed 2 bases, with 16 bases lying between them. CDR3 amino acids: CASSPDPGRPYNEQFF. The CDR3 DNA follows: TGTGCCAGCAGCCCAGACCCGGGACGACCCTACAATGAGCAGTTCTTC.

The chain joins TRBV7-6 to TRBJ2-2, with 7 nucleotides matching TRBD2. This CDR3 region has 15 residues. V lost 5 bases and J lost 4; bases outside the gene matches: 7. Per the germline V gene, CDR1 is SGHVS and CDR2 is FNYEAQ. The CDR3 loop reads CASSAPGGGTGELFF. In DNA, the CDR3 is TGTGCCAGCAGCGCGCCGGGCGGGGGCACCGGGGAGCTGTTTTTT.

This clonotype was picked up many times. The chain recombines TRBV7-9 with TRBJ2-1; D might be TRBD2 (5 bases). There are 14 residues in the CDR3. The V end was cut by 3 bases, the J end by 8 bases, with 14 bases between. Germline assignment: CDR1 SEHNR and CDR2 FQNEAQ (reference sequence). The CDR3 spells CASSFSSVRDEQFF. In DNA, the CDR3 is TGTGCCAGCAGCTTCTCATCGGTGCGGGATGAGCAGTTCTTC.

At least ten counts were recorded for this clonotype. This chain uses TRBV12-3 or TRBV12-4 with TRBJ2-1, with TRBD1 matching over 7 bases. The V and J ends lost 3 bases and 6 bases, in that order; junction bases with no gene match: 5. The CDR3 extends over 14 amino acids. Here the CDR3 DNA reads TGTGCCAGCAGTTTGGCTGGGGACAGCAATGAGCAGTTCTTC. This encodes CASSLAGDSNEQFF.

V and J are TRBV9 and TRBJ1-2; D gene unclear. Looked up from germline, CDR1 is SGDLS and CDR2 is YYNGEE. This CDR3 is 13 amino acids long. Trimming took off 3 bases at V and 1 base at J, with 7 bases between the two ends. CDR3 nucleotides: TGTGCCAGCAGCGCCGACGTTAACTATGGCTACACCTTC. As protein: CASSADVNYGYTF.

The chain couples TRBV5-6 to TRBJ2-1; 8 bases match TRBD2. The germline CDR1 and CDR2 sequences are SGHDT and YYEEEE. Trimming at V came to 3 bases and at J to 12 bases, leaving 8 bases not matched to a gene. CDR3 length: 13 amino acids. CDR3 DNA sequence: TGTGCCAGCAGCTGGGGACTAGATGGGTCGCAGTTCTTC. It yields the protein CASSWGLDGSQFF.

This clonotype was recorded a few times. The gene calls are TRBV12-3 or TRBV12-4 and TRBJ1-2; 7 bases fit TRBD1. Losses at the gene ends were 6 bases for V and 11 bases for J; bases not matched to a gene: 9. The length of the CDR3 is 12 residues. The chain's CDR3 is CASRYPGQKYTF. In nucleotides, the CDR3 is TGTGCCAGCAGATATCCGGGACAGAAGTACACCTTC.

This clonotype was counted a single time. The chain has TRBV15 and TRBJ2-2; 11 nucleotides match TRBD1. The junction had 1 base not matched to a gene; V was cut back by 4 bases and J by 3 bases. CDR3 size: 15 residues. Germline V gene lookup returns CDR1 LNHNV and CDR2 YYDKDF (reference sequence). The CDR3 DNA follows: TGTGCCACCAGCATGGGACAGGGGGACACCGGGGAGCTGTTTTTT. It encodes CATSMGQGDTGELFF.

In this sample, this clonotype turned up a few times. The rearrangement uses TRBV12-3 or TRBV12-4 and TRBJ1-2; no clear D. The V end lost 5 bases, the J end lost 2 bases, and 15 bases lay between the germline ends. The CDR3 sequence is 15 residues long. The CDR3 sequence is CASSAEHVRNYGYTF. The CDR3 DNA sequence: TGTGCCAGCAGTGCGGAACACGTGAGGAACTATGGCTACACCTTC.

The CDR3 nucleotides read TGTGCCACCAGCCCTCGTGACGAAATCGGGATGAACACTGAAGCTTTCTTT. Protein product: CATSPRDEIGMNTEAFF. The genes are TRBV15 and TRBJ1-1; D is ambiguous. The CDR3 loop spans 17 amino acids. V was clipped by 5 bases and J by 0 bases, with 19 bases between them. The V gene's germline CDR1 is LNHNV and CDR2 YYDKDF (reference sequence).

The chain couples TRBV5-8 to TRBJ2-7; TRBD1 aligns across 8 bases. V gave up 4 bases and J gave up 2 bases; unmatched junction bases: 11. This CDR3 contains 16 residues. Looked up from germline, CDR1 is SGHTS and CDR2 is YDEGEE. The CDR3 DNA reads TGTGCCAGCAGCGGCTTCCGGGACAGGATCACCTACGAGCAGTACTTC. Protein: CASSGFRDRITYEQYF.

As DNA, the CDR3 is TGTGCCAGTAGTATGGGACAGTTGGATGAGCAGTTCTTC. This sequence encodes CASSMGQLDEQFF. The genes are TRBV19 and TRBJ2-1, with TRBD1 matching over 7 bases. Trimming took 3 bases from V and 8 from J; bases not matched to a gene: 4. Looked up from germline, CDR1 is LNHDA and CDR2 is SQIVND (reference sequence). This CDR3 is built from 13 residues.

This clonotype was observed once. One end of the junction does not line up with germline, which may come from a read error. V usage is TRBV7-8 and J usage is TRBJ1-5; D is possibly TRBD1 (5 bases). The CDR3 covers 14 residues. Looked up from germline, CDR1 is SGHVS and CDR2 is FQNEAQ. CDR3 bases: TGTAGCAGCAGCTTGAACCGAGGGGATCAGCCGCAGCATTTT. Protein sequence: CSSSLNRGDQPQHF.

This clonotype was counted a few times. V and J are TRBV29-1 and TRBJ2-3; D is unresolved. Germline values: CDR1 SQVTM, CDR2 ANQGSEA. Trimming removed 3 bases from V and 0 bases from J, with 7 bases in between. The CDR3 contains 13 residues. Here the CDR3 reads CSVDVGSTDTQYF. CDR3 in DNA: TGCAGCGTTGATGTGGGGAGCACAGATACGCAGTATTTT.

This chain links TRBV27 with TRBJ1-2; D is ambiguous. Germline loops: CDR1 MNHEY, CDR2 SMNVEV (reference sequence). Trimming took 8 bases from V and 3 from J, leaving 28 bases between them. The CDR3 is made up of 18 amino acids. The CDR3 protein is CASFGGLPSVLGHYGYTF. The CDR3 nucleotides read TGTGCCAGCTTCGGAGGCCTACCCTCAGTTTTAGGACACTATGGCTACACCTTC.

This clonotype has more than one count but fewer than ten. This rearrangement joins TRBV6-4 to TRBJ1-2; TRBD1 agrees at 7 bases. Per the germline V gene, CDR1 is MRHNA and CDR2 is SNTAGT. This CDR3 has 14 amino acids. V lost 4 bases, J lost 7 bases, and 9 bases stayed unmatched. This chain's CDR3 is CASSAAGGPTGYTF. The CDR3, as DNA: TGTGCCAGCAGTGCCGCAGGGGGACCGACTGGCTACACCTTC.

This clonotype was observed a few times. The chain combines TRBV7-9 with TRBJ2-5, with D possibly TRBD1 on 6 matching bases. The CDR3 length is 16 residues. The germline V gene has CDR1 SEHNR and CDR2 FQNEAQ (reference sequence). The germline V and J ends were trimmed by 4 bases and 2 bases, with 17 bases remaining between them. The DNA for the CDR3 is TGTGCCAGCAGCTCCATTCGCCGAGGGGGTCAAGAGACCCAGTACTTC. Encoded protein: CASSSIRRGGQETQYF.

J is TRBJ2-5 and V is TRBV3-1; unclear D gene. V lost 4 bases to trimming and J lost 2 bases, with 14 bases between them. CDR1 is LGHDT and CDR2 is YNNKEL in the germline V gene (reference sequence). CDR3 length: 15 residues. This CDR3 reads CASSPLDRSQETQYF. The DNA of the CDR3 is TGTGCCAGCAGCCCCTTGGACCGGTCACAAGAGACCCAGTACTTC.

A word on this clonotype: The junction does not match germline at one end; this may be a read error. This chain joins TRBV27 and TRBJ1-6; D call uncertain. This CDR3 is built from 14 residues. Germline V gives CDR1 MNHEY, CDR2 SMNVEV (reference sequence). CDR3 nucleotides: TGTGCCAGCAGTCAAGGGTCAGGCGGAATAATACTCACCTTT. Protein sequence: CASSQGSGGIILTF.

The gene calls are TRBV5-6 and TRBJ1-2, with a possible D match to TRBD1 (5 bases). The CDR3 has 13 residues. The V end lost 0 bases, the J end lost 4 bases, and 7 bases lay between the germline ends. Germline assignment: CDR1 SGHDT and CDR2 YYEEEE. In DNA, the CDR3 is TGTGCCAGCAGCTTGGGGGACCTCTATGGCTACACCTTC. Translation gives CASSLGDLYGYTF. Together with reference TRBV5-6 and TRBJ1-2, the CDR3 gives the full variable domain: DAGVTQSPTHLIKTRGQQVTLRCSPKSGHDTVSWYQQALGQGPQFIFQYYEEEERQRGNFPDRFSGHQFPNYSSELNVNALLLGDSALYLCASSLGDLYGYTFGSGTRLTVV.

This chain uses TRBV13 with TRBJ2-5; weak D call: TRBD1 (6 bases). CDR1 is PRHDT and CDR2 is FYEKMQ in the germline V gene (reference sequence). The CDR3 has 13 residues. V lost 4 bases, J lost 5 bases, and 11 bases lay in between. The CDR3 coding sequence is TGTGCCAGCAGCTACAGGGTCTCGGAGACCCAGTACTTC. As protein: CASSYRVSETQYF.

The CDR3: CSAVTGSGYTF. DNA of the CDR3: TGCAGCGCTGTAACAGGGTCCGGCTACACCTTC. This chain links TRBV29-1 with TRBJ1-2; tentative D call: TRBD1 (6 bases). The CDR3 contains 11 residues. Germline V gene data show CDR1 as SQVTM and CDR2 as ANQGSEA. V was shortened by 7 bases and J by 8 bases, with 14 bases between the two germline ends.

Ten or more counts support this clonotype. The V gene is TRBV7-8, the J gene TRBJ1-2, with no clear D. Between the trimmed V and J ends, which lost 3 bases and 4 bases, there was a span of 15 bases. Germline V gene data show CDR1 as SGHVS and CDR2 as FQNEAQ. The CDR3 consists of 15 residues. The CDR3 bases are TGTGCCAGCAGCTTGAACCCTACACTCTTCTATGGCTACACCTTC. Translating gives CASSLNPTLFYGYTF.

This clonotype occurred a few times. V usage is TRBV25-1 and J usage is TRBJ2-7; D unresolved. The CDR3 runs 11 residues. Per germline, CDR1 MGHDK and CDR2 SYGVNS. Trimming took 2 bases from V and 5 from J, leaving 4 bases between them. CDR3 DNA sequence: TGTGCCAGCAGTGAAAAAGACGAGCAGTACTTC. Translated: CASSEKDEQYF.

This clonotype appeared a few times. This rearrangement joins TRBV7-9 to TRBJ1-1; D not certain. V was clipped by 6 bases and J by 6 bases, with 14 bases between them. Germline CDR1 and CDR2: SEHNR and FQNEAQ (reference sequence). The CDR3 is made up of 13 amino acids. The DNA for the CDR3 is TGTGCCAGCAGGGGGAAAGGGTCCCCTGAAGCTTTCTTT. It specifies CASRGKGSPEAFF.

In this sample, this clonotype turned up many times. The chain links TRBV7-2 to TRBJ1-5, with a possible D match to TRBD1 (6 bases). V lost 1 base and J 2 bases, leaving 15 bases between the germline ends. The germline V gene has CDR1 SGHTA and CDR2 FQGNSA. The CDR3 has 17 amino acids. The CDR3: CASSLGHPQGGNQPQHF. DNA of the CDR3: TGTGCCAGCAGCTTAGGGCACCCACAGGGAGGCAATCAGCCCCAGCATTTT. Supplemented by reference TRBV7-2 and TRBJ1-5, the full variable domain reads GAGVSQSPSNKVTEKGKDVELRCDPISGHTALYWYRQSLGQGLEFLIYFQGNSAPDKSGLPSDRFSAERTGGSVSTLTIQRTQQEDSAVYLCASSLGHPQGGNQPQHFGDGTRLSIL.